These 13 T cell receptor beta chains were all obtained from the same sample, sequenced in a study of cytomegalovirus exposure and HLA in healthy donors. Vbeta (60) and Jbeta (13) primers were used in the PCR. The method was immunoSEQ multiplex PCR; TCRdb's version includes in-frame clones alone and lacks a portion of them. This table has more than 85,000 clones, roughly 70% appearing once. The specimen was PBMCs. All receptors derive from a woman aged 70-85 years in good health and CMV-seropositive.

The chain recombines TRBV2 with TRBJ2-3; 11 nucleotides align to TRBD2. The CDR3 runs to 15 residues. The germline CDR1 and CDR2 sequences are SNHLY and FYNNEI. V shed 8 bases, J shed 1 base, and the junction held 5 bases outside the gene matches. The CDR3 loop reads CASALLAGGTDTQYF. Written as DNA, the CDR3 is TGTGCCAGCGCGCTACTAGCGGGGGGCACAGATACGCAGTATTTT.

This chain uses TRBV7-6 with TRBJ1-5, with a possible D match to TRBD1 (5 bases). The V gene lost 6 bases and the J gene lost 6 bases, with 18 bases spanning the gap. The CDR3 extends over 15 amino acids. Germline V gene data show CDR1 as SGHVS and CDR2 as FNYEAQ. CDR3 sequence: CASSRLGDSGQPQHF. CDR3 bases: TGTGCCAGCAGTCGGCTAGGGGACTCAGGTCAGCCCCAGCATTTT.

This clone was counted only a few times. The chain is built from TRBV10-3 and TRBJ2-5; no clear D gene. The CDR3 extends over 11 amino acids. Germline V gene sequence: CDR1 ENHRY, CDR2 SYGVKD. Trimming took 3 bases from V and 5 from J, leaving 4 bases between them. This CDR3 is CAISDRETQYF. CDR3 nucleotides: TGTGCCATCAGTGATCGTGAGACCCAGTACTTC.

CDR3 protein: CASSRTGGWSYEQYF. The CDR3 nucleotides are TGCGCCAGCAGTCGGACAGGGGGTTGGTCCTACGAGCAGTACTTC. The chain recombines TRBV5-1 with TRBJ2-7; 10 nucleotides agree with TRBD1. CDR3 size: 15 residues. The germline V gene has CDR1 SGHRS and CDR2 YFSETQ. Unmatched junction bases numbered 6, after V lost 5 bases and J lost 1 base. Drawing the rest from reference TRBV5-1 and TRBJ2-7, the complete variable domain is KAGVTQTPRYLIKTRGQQVTLSCSPISGHRSVSWYQQTPGQGLQFLFEYFSETQRNKGNFPGRFSGRQFSNSRSEMNVSTLELGDSALYLCASSRTGGWSYEQYFGPGTRLTVT.

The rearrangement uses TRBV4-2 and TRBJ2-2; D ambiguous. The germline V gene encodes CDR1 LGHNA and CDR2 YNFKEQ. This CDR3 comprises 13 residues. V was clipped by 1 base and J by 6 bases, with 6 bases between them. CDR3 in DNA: TGTGCCAGCAGCCAAGTACTGGCCGGGGAGCTGTTTTTT. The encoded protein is CASSQVLAGELFF.

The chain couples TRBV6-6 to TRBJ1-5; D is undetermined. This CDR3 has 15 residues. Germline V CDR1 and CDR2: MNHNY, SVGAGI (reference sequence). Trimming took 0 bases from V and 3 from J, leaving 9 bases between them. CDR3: CASSYSAADNQPQHF. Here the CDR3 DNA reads TGTGCCAGCAGTTACTCGGCGGCAGACAATCAGCCCCAGCATTTT.

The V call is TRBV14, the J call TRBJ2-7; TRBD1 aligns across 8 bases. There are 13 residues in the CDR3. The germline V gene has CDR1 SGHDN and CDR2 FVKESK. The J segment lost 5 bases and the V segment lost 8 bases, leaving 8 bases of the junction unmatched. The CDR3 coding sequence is TGTGCCAGCGCCAGACAGGGGCTCCACGAGCAGTACTTC. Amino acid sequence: CASARQGLHEQYF.

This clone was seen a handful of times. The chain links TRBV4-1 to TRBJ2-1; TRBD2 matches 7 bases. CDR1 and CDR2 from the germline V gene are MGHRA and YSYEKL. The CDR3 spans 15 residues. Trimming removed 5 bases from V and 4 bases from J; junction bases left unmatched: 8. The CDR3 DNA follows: TGCGCCAGCAGCACGCCTAGCGGACGGTACAATGAGCAGTTCTTC. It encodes CASSTPSGRYNEQFF.

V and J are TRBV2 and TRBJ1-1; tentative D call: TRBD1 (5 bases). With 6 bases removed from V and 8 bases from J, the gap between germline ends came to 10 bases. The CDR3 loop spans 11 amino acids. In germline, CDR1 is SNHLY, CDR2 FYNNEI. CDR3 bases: TGTGCCAGCAGCTATAGACAGGAAGCTTTCTTT. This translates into CASSYRQEAFF.

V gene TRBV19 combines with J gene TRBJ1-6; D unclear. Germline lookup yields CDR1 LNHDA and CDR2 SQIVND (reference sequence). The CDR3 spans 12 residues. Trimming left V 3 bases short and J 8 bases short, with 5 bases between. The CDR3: CASSIQYSPLHF. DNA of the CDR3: TGTGCCAGTAGTATTCAGTATTCACCCCTCCACTTT.

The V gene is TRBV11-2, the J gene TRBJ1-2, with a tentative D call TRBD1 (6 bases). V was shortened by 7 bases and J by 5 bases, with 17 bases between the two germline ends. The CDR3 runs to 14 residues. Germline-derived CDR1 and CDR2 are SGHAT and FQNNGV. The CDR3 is CASTPTGGGYGYTF. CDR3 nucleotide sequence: TGTGCCAGCACCCCAACGGGGGGCGGGTATGGCTACACCTTC.

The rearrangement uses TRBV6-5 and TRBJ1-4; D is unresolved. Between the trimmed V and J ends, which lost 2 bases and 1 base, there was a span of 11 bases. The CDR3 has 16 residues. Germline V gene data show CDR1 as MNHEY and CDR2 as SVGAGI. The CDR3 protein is CASSYGRGGTNEKLFF. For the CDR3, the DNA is TGTGCCAGCAGTTACGGACGGGGAGGAACTAATGAAAAACTGTTTTTT.

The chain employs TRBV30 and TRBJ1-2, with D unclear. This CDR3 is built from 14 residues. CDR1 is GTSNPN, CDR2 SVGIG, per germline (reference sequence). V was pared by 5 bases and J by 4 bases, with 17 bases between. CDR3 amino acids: CAWRELAVGYGYTF. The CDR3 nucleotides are TGTGCCTGGCGCGAGTTGGCGGTGGGCTATGGCTACACCTTC.